This T cell receptor beta chain was recovered during a study of graft-versus-host responses after intestinal transplantation (dated by TCRdb to the early 2020s). Background on the whole study: Multivisceral, liver-intestinal, or isolated intestinal transplants were received by the recipients. Every recipient was given anti-thymocyte globulin induction, then maintenance tacrolimus and steroids for approximately 3 years. Graft-versus-host and host-versus-graft alloreactive T cell clones were tracked in the graft, circulation and bone marrow after intestinal transplantation using bulk TCR-beta CDR3 sequencing. Alloreactive clones were identified by sequencing pre-transplant mixed lymphocyte reaction products and comparing them with unstimulated pre-transplant donor and recipient T cells. The cohort enrolled 24 intestinal transplant recipients including one retransplant, and 3 patients lacking pretransplant specimens were excluded. A peak of at least 4% donor T cells among recipient peripheral blood mononuclear cells was the definition used for donor T cell macrochimerism. Samples from three later patients were sequenced in-house on an Illumina MiSeq with MiXCR processing rather than by the commercial service.

Results the study describes overall, beyond this receptor: In patients with donor T cell macrochimerism, the allografts had high GvH to HvG T cell clonal ratios. The relatively low number and heterogeneity of intestinal transplant patients limited the conclusions. Early after transplant, declines in HvG clones were associated with peak levels of circulating GvH clones. GvH clones were detected in recipient bone marrow, and some of these GvH clones were observed earlier in ileal mucosa or blood, consistent with an intestinal mucosal origin.

This clone was seen once. What this receptor recognizes is not known. No much larger clonotype is one base removed from it; base qualities were not supplied. This sample's time point label indicates: cells obtained before transplantation from donor or recipient. CD3+CD4+ and CD3+CD8+ populations were FACS-sorted from unstimulated pre-transplant donor and recipient cells taken from spleen or lymph nodes. Germline trimming: 0 bases from V, 2 bases from J; junction bases outside gene matches: 2. From the cysteine through the phenylalanine, the CDR3 covers 15 amino acids. The sequence is cut down to CDR3 DNA, 45 bases in frame from base 1. CDR1 and CDR2 were assigned from the germline V gene as MGHRA and YSYEKL. Receptor libraries were prepared by the immunoSEQ multiplex PCR assay. For most patients, genomic DNA was isolated using the Qiagen DNeasy Blood and Tissue Kit and was shipped frozen to Adaptive Biotechnologies for TCR sequencing. For most patients, high-throughput TCR-beta CDR3 sequencing of genomic DNA was performed by Adaptive Biotechnologies. As for how the authors treated the data: TCR sequencing data were retrieved from Adaptive's ImmunoSEQ software for roughly 20 patients, whereas a few other patients were processed with MiXCR and VDJtools. To correct CD4 versus CD8 sorting errors, any sequence found in both subsets at a frequency ratio below 5:1 was removed. CDR3 nucleotide sequences shared between donor and recipient were removed because their origin could not be assigned. Alloreactive clones required at least 2-fold expansion over unstimulated cells and minimum CFSE-low frequency of 0.002% (template counts) or 0.001% (read counts). Clones detected in sequenced pre-transplant spleen, lymph node, or MLR CFSE-low populations of the donor or recipient were defined as mappable. The cumulative frequency of alloreactive clones was calculated as a percentage of all sequences, weighted by copy number. TCRdb retrieved this table from immuneACCESS and kept in-frame rearrangements only. Not all clones are present; in checked studies, unresolved V genes account for under half, and no reason is known for the remainder. D and trimming were read from the DNA, whereas the V and J calls and clone size are those reported in that table. This sample has about 120,000 clones in its table, and around 95% of those were observed once. Of the sample, over 2.5% falls within the top ten clones.

The sample in question was unstimulated CD8+ T cells sorted from spleen or lymph node cells, obtained before intestinal transplant. The clonotype comes from a human donor who received an intestinal transplant. The chain links TRBV4-1 with TRBJ1-2; 8 bases in the middle match TRBD1. Read as DNA, the sequence is TGCGCCAGCAGCCAAGAACAGGGGGGAAACTATGGCTACACCTTC. It codes for CASSQEQGGNYGYTF.